Each of the 19 T cell receptor beta chains below was sequenced from the same sample in a study of technical replicates of blood from a handful of donors. Method: immunoSEQ multiplex PCR; TCRdb's copy keeps in-frame clones and lacks some. This table holds 55,000 to 80,000 clones, roughly 93% found once. Sequencing input: T cells isolated from PBMCs. These receptors all stem from a human donor in good health.

This chain links TRBV11-2 with TRBJ1-1; D ambiguous. Germline V gene lookup returns CDR1 SGHAT and CDR2 FQNNGV. CDR3 length: 11 amino acids. Trimming removed 7 bases at V and 5 bases at J, with 8 bases between. Here the CDR3 reads CASTFGTEAFF. In DNA form, the CDR3 reads TGTGCCAGCACCTTCGGGACTGAAGCTTTCTTT.

The rearrangement joins TRBV1 to TRBJ2-2; the table calls TRBD1, which could not be checked here. TRBV1 is assigned pseudogene status. The length of the CDR3 is 14 residues. CDR3 sequence: CTSSVSGGGGELFF. The CDR3 bases are TGCACCAGCAGCGTATCAGGGGGCGGTGGGGAGCTGTTTTTT.

The V call is TRBV30, the J call TRBJ2-7, with a weak D call TRBD1 (6 bases). The germline CDR1 and CDR2 sequences are GTSNPN and SVGIG (reference sequence). Trimming stripped 3 bases from V and 12 bases from J, with 24 bases between. This CDR3 is 14 amino acids long. The CDR3 DNA reads as TGTGCCTGGAGCAAGATGAGGGGGATTCGGGACACGTACTTC. It translates to CAWSKMRGIRDTYF.

The J gene is TRBJ2-7, the V gene TRBV2; D is possibly TRBD2 (5 bases). Germline V gene lookup returns CDR1 SNHLY and CDR2 FYNNEI. V lost 10 bases and J 2 bases, leaving 15 bases between the germline ends. This CDR3 spans 13 amino acids. The CDR3 region is CANDGNRPYEQYF. The DNA for the CDR3 is TGTGCCAACGACGGGAACAGACCCTACGAGCAGTACTTC.

The chain uses TRBV18 and TRBJ1-2; D perhaps matches TRBD1 (6 bases). CDR3 size: 17 residues. CDR1 and CDR2 (germline): KGHSH, LQKENI. Deletions cut 6 bases from V and 4 bases from J, with 24 bases between. The CDR3 is CASSPFRDDKGGYGYTF. The CDR3 DNA sequence: TGTGCCAGCTCCCCCTTCCGGGACGATAAAGGGGGCTATGGCTACACCTTC.

The chain combines TRBV27 with TRBJ2-7; 11 nucleotides line up with TRBD1. There are 15 residues in the CDR3. V shed 6 bases and J 3 bases; nucleotides not matched to a gene: 7. The germline CDR1 and CDR2 sequences are MNHEY and SMNVEV (reference sequence). CDR3 region: CASRGFGTGGYEQYF. Here the CDR3 DNA reads TGTGCCAGCAGGGGGTTCGGGACAGGGGGCTACGAGCAGTACTTC.

The V gene is TRBV7-9, the J gene TRBJ1-1, with 8 bases lining up with TRBD1. V was clipped by 5 bases and J by 5 bases; unmatched bases: 13. The CDR3 consists of 16 residues. CDR1 is SEHNR, CDR2 FQNEAQ, per germline (reference sequence). Here the CDR3 reads CASSPWTGLEGTEAFF. Written as DNA, the CDR3 is TGTGCCAGCAGCCCGTGGACAGGGCTCGAGGGGACTGAAGCTTTCTTT.

The gene calls are TRBV10-2 and TRBJ1-2; 11 positions match TRBD1. V was pared by 6 bases and J by 1 base, with 19 bases of the junction left unmatched. Germline loops: CDR1 WSHSY, CDR2 SAAADI. The CDR3 has 20 residues. CDR3 protein: CASSQDRGLLNREHNYGYTF. The CDR3 coding sequence is TGCGCCAGCAGCCAGGACAGGGGGCTACTGAACCGAGAACATAACTATGGCTACACCTTC.

The chain has TRBV11-3 and TRBJ2-5; 7 bases align to TRBD2. CDR1 is SGHNT, CDR2 YENEEA, per germline. The CDR3 covers 18 residues. V was clipped by 6 bases and J by 1 base; unmatched bases: 17. CDR3 coding DNA: TGTGCCAGCAGTTTTAGTTTTGGAGCGCGGGGGATCCAAGAGACCCAGTACTTC. This translates into CASSFSFGARGIQETQYF.

The chain joins TRBV9 to TRBJ2-5; 10 bases match TRBD2. CDR1 SGDLS and CDR2 YYNGEE come from the germline V gene. There are 15 residues in the CDR3. J gave up 1 base and V 3 bases, and 3 bases lay outside the gene matches. CDR3 residues: CASSARTSGQETQYF. The CDR3 nucleotides are TGTGCCAGCAGCGCAAGGACTAGCGGCCAAGAGACCCAGTACTTC.

A single count supports this clone. This sequence joins TRBV9 and TRBJ2-5; D possibly corresponds to TRBD1 (7 bases). There are 14 residues in the CDR3. With 0 bases removed from V and 5 bases from J, the gap between germline ends came to 11 bases. Germline loops: CDR1 SGDLS, CDR2 YYNGEE. DNA of the CDR3: TGTGCCAGCAGCGTAGAGGGGGCGGGGGAGACCCAGTACTTC. This sequence encodes CASSVEGAGETQYF. The full variable domain, its missing parts supplied by reference TRBV9 and TRBJ2-5, is DSGVTQTPKHLITATGQRVTLRCSPRSGDLSVYWYQQSLDQGLQFLIQYYNGEERAKGNILERFSAQQFPDLHSELNLSSLELGDSALYFCASSVEGAGETQYFGPGTRLLVL.

The CDR3 spells CAWSVSGVNSPLHF. CDR3 coding DNA: TGTGCCTGGAGTGTATCAGGGGTTAATTCACCCCTCCACTTT. The chain joins TRBV30 to TRBJ1-6; tentatively, D is TRBD1 (6 bases). Looked up from germline, CDR1 is GTSNPN and CDR2 is SVGIG (reference sequence). Trimming cost V 0 bases and J 6 bases, with 9 bases left between them. The CDR3 totals 14 residues.

V usage is TRBV5-1 and J usage is TRBJ2-5; tentative D call: TRBD1 (6 bases). Germline values: CDR1 SGHRS, CDR2 YFSETQ. This CDR3 is built from 15 residues. Trimming cost V 4 bases and J 5 bases, with 18 bases left between them. CDR3 sequence (DNA): TGCGCCAGCAGCCCCGGACAAGGGGGTAGGGAGACCCAGTACTTC. It translates to CASSPGQGGRETQYF.

The chain carries TRBV28 and TRBJ2-5; D is perhaps TRBD1 (6 bases). Trimming left V 6 bases short and J 2 bases short, with 16 bases between. This CDR3 has 15 amino acids. Germline CDR1 MDHEN, CDR2 SYDVKM. The CDR3 here is CASRTGHLIQETQYF. In DNA form, the CDR3 reads TGTGCCAGCAGGACGGGACACCTTATTCAAGAGACCCAGTACTTC.

The chain is built from TRBV6-1 and TRBJ1-2; a possible D gene is TRBD1 (6 bases). This CDR3 has 16 residues. CDR1 and CDR2 (germline): MNHNS, SASEGT. V shed 4 bases and J shed 7 bases, with 22 bases lying between them. DNA of the CDR3: TGTGCCAGCAGTGCGGGGGCGCAAGCCCGGGGGGGTGGCTACACCTTC. This sequence encodes CASSAGAQARGGGYTF.

J is TRBJ1-2 and V is TRBV7-9; D might be TRBD1 (6 bases). From germline, CDR1 is SEHNR and CDR2 FQNEAQ (reference sequence). The CDR3 covers 15 residues. Trimming took off 4 bases at V and 4 bases at J, with 16 bases between the two ends. CDR3 nucleotides: TGTGCCAGCAGCTCCACAAAACAGGGAGTCTATGGCTACACCTTC. Residues: CASSSTKQGVYGYTF.

The chain combines TRBV30 with TRBJ2-1; a weak D match, TRBD2 (6 bases). V lost 3 bases to trimming and J lost 3 bases, with 18 bases between them. Germline V gene sequence: CDR1 GTSNPN, CDR2 SVGIG (reference sequence). This CDR3 comprises 16 residues. This CDR3 is CAWRYPLRGSYNEQFF. The CDR3 bases are TGTGCCTGGAGATACCCCCTCCGGGGGAGCTACAATGAGCAGTTCTTC. Drawing the rest from reference TRBV30 and TRBJ2-1, the complete variable domain is SQTIHQWPATLVQPVGSPLSLECTVEGTSNPNLYWYRQAAGRGLQLLFYSVGIGQISSEVPQNLSASRPQDRQFILSSKKLLLSDSGFYLCAWRYPLRGSYNEQFFGPGTRLTVL.

The genes are TRBV6-5 and TRBJ1-5; TRBD1 aligns across 7 bases. V lost 7 bases to trimming and J lost 9 bases; unmatched junction nucleotides: 12. The CDR3 spans 14 residues. Germline V gives CDR1 MNHEY, CDR2 SVGAGI. CDR3: CASTPETGMRPQHF. For the CDR3, the DNA is TGTGCCAGCACCCCGGAGACAGGGATGAGGCCCCAGCATTTT.

The rearrangement joins TRBV6-5 to TRBJ1-1; 8 bases are a match to TRBD1. CDR3 size: 15 residues. V lost 0 bases, J lost 5 bases, and 5 bases stayed unmatched. Germline assignment: CDR1 MNHEY and CDR2 SVGAGI. This CDR3 reads CASSYSRTGRTEAFF. CDR3 DNA: TGTGCCAGCAGTTACTCGAGGACAGGGAGGACTGAAGCTTTCTTT.